These 10 T cell receptor beta chains were sequenced from one sample in a study of T-cell memory formation after mild COVID-19. TCRdb called the 5' RACE reads again in MiXCR, with one record for every CDR3 protein. The repertoire holds approximately 240,000 distinct CDR3 sequences, with about 16% as singletons. Source material: PBMCs or a T cell subset sorted from them (not recorded which). Receptors originate from a man aged 18 to 30 who had mild COVID-19 (a few samples of this study predate the infection). Cell type and time point are not known.

This clonotype has just a few counts. The chain couples TRBV7-2 to TRBJ1-6; no definite D call. CDR1 and CDR2 (germline): SGHTA, FQGNSA. V was cut by 1 base and J by 0 bases, with 7 bases left in between. The CDR3 is made up of 16 amino acids. The CDR3 reads CASSLGLNSYNSPLHF. In nucleotides, the CDR3 is TGTGCCAGCAGCTTAGGGCTGAACTCCTATAATTCACCCCTCCACTTT.

The rearrangement joins TRBV2 to TRBJ2-1; the D gene is possibly TRBD2 (5 bases). With 6 bases removed from V and 3 bases from J, the gap between germline ends came to 9 bases. The CDR3 extends over 13 amino acids. The germline CDR1 and CDR2 sequences are SNHLY and FYNNEI. The CDR3 reads CASRARDYNEQFF. In DNA form, the CDR3 reads TGTGCCAGCAGAGCCCGGGACTACAATGAGCAGTTCTTC.

This clonotype was seen a few times. The rearrangement links TRBV7-8 to TRBJ2-1; D gene uncertain. Germline V gene lookup returns CDR1 SGHVS and CDR2 FQNEAQ. The CDR3 covers 13 residues. V lost 1 base to trimming and J lost 12 bases, with 13 bases between them. Written as DNA, the CDR3 is TGTGCCAGCAGCTTAGATCGAATGGCCCGGCAGTTCTTC. This gives the protein CASSLDRMARQFF.

This clonotype was seen more than once but under ten times. This chain uses TRBV2 with TRBJ1-5; TRBD1 agrees at 8 bases. The trim removed 8 bases at V and 2 bases at J, leaving 8 bases unmatched. The V gene's germline CDR1 is SNHLY and CDR2 FYNNEI. The length of the CDR3 is 15 residues. The CDR3 coding sequence is TGTGCCAGCCAGGAGGACAGGGTAGGCAATCAGCCCCAGCATTTT. Amino acids: CASQEDRVGNQPQHF. Full variable domain (missing parts from reference TRBV2 and TRBJ1-5): EPEVTQTPSHQVTQMGQEVILRCVPISNHLYFYWYRQILGQKVEFLVSFYNNEISEKSEIFDDQFSVERPDGSNFTLKIRSTKLEDSAMYFCASQEDRVGNQPQHFGDGTRLSIL.

At least ten counts were recorded for this clonotype. The rearrangement links TRBV5-1 to TRBJ2-7, with a possible D match to TRBD1 (5 bases). The V end was cut by 3 bases, the J end by 1 base, with 8 bases between. This CDR3 is built from 13 residues. In germline, CDR1 is SGHRS, CDR2 YFSETQ. Here the CDR3 reads CASSYGQSYEQYF. In DNA form, the CDR3 reads TGCGCCAGCAGCTACGGACAATCCTACGAGCAGTACTTC.

Comment on this clonotype: The CDR3 does not end in the conserved phenylalanine or tryptophan, so this is likely a read error. The chain uses TRBV20-1 and TRBJ2-2; 7 nucleotides match TRBD1. V lost 6 bases, J lost 1 base, and 5 bases stayed unmatched. This CDR3 spans 14 amino acids. Germline V gives CDR1 DFQATT, CDR2 SNEGSKA (reference sequence). The CDR3 DNA sequence: TGCAGTGCGAGGGACAGAAGGAACACCGGGGAGCTGTTTTCA. Amino acids: CSARDRRNTGELFS.

CDR3 in amino acids: CASSLGRSTSYNEQFF. CDR3 nucleotides: TGTGCCAGCAGCTTAGGTCGCTCGACGTCCTACAATGAGCAGTTCTTC. The chain links TRBV7-9 to TRBJ2-1, with no clear D. The CDR3 has 16 amino acids. From germline, CDR1 is SEHNR and CDR2 FQNEAQ (reference sequence). Trimming pared 1 base from V and 1 base from J, leaving 11 bases between.

This clonotype was recorded once. The chain is built from TRBV7-2 and TRBJ1-3; D is unresolved. The CDR3 sequence is 13 residues long. Trimming took off 5 bases at V and 4 bases at J, with 9 bases between the two ends. Germline V lookup: CDR1 SGHTA, CDR2 FQGNSA. In DNA form, the CDR3 reads TGTGCCAGCAGCCAAGGGCAGGGAAACACCATATATTTT. Translating it yields CASSQGQGNTIYF.

The V call is TRBV15, the J call TRBJ2-7; 8 nucleotides match TRBD2. The length of the CDR3 is 13 residues. V lost 3 bases to trimming and J lost 10 bases; unmatched junction nucleotides: 8. Germline V gene lookup returns CDR1 LNHNV and CDR2 YYDKDF (reference sequence). The DNA for the CDR3 is TGTGCCACCAGCAGCGTGATAGCGGGGACCCAGTACGTC. Its protein product is CATSSVIAGTQYV.

The CDR3 region has the DNA TGTGCCAGCAGGGGGACCAGCGCACAACATACGCAGTATTTT. Translation gives CASRGTSAQHTQYF. The rearrangement links TRBV6-2 or TRBV6-3 to TRBJ2-3; D may match TRBD1 or TRBD2 (5 bases each). Germline V gene lookup returns CDR1 MNHEY and CDR2 SVGEGT. This CDR3 spans 14 amino acids. V gave up 6 bases and J gave up 7 bases, with 17 bases separating them.